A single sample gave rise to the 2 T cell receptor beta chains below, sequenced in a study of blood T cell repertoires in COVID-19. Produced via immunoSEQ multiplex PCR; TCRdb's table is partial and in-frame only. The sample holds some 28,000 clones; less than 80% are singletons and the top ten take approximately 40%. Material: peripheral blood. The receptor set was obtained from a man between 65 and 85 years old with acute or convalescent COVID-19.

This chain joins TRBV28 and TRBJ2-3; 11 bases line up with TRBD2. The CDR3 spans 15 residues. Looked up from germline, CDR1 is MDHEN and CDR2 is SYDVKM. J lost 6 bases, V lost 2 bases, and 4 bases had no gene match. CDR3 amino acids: CASSLASGRPDTQYF. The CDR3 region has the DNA TGTGCCAGCAGTTTAGCTAGCGGGAGGCCGGATACGCAGTATTTT.

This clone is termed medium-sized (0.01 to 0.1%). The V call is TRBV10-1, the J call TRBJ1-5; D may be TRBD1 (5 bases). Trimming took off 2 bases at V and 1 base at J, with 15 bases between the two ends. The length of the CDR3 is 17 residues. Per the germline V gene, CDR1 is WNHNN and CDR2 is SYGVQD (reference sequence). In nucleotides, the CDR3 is TGCGCCAGCAGTGAGGTTGGTGGGGGGGGAAGCAATCAGCCCCAGCATTTT. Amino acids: CASSEVGGGGSNQPQHF.